This T cell receptor beta chain is drawn from a study of post-analysis software for immune sequencing data (dated by TCRdb to 2013 to 2016). With respect to the entire study: Disease courses on record covered relapsing-remitting, secondary progressive and progressive-relapsing multiple sclerosis, though some patients had no subtype annotation. The multiple sclerosis patient repertoires were compared with 11 previously published healthy control repertoires from donors aged roughly 6 to 25 years. A subset of samples was prepared in parallel using single-end sample barcoding, then pooled and co-amplified after Illumina adapter ligation. Summary of the overall study and its limitations: Direct clustering with F measure revealed strong co-clustering of samples prepared in the same batch, which led to a batch-effect correction. The multiple sclerosis patient group was slightly younger than the control group. Normalized Chao1 diversity was significantly lower in multiple sclerosis patients than controls, suggesting substantial peripheral T-cell clonal expansion.

TCR beta repertoires were profiled from peripheral blood of roughly twelve young patients with multiple sclerosis to demonstrate the VDJtools post-analysis software. Multiple sclerosis patients were children and adolescents aged 6 to 15 years. In the case of this clonotype: Its antigen is still unknown. Base qualities are not at hand, and no much larger clone is one base apart.

Library preparation employed PCR. The sequencer was an Illumina HiSeq 2500. To reduce PCR and sequencing biases, unique molecular identifiers were incorporated into the TCR beta cDNA libraries. Roughly 500,000 cDNA molecules were obtained for every 1 to 10 million input T cells, so each molecule roughly corresponded to one T cell. Patient libraries were prepared and sequenced with the same protocol used for the earlier healthy control dataset. Samples belonging to the same batch were prepared together, multiplexed and sequenced on a shared HiSeq lane. As for how the authors treated the data: Raw barcoded reads were processed with MIGEC, discarding single-read molecular identifier groups before consensus assembly and CDR3 extraction. Clonotype tables were post-analysed with VDJtools, normalizing diversity by down-sampling all datasets to the smallest sample size. Repertoire overlap clustering matched CDR3 amino acid but not nucleotide sequences to correct batch-related cross-sample contamination. TCRdb reworked the public reads: Q25 trimming with fastp, MiXCR clone assembly, productive beta chains retained. CDR3 protein duplicates are merged, each entry listing the most common genes and DNA. TCRdb, not the original authors, processed these V and J calls. The sample table lists roughly 800,000 distinct CDR3 sequences, roughly half of them with a count of one. The ten largest clones represent 4.6% of the sample.

This clonotype was obtained from a girl between 5 and 17 years old with multiple sclerosis. The specimen was blood.

The sequenced DNA is TGCAGTGCCTCTAGAGCGGGAGGGCCCTTCGATGAGCAGTTCTTC. The resulting protein is CSASRAGGPFDEQFF. This receptor chain uses TRBV20-1 and TRBJ2-1, with 10 central nucleotides matching TRBD2. As encoded in the germline V gene (reference sequence), CDR1 is DFQATT while CDR2 is SNEGSKA. V loses 6 bases at its end and J loses 8 bases; junction bases beyond the gene matches: 13. The CDR3 numbers 15 residues from cysteine through phenylalanine. Solely the CDR3 DNA is kept, with 45 bases framed from the first base.